This T cell receptor beta chain is from a study of low-dose radiotherapy and immunotherapy resistance in tumors (dated by TCRdb to 2022 to 2024). About the investigation overall: In Cohort 1, 0.5 Gy per fraction was delivered every 2 weeks, and a total PTV dose of 6.5 Gy was prescribed. Starting on cycle 1 day 1, patients took 300 mg of aspirin by mouth once a day for four cycles. Eight patients were included in the translational analysis: three from the first dose cohort and the first five from the second dose cohort. Trial participants were not randomized into treatment groups. For Cohort 2, the dose was 1 Gy per fraction given every two weeks, adding up to 13 Gy in total across 26 weeks. Nivolumab was administered intravenously as a 240 mg flat dose every two weeks, and ipilimumab was administered intravenously at 1 mg/kg every six weeks. Cyclophosphamide 200 mg/m2 was administered intravenously every two weeks, one day before each radiation and immunotherapy administration.

To make first-strand cDNA, Superscript III was used along with a set of TRAV- and TRBV-specific primers so that both the TCRalpha and TCRbeta chains were covered. TCRs were amplified with Phusion for around 21 PCR cycles, with a constant-region primer paired with the adapter attached to the V primers. Isolated mRNA was amplified with the MessageAmp II aRNA Amplification Kit, using a roughly 16-hour in vitro transcription at 37°C. The Dynabeads mRNA DIRECT Purification Kit was used to isolate mRNA for TCR sequencing. Indexed Illumina adapters were added in a second Phusion PCR of 25 to 30 cycles, after which AMPure XP beads were used to purify the products. In the original analysis: Custom Perl scripts pooled TCR sequences encoding the same protein, removed out-of-frame sequences and computed each clonotype's abundance. Any TCR sequence supported by only a single read was excluded from analysis. Repertoire metrics included Shannon entropy, Gini index, clonality, richness, and frequency of TCRs shared between repertoires. TCRdb trimmed public reads at Q25 via fastp, called clones via MiXCR and kept in-frame beta chains. Merged by CDR3 protein, the rows form single entries marked with the most common genes and DNA. V and J calls and clone size were set by TCRdb, not the authors. The sample table records about 12,000 distinct CDR3 sequences; 76% of these occur just once. Of the sample, roughly 3.6% is held by the ten largest clones.

Donors were enrolled in RACIN, a single-arm phase I dose-escalation trial combining nivolumab, ipilimumab, aspirin, low-dose cyclophosphamide and low-dose radiotherapy. To be eligible, a patient needed to have an advanced solid tumor that was TIL-negative. V is trimmed back by 6 bases and J by 1 base, and the junction contains 8 bases that no gene match accounts for. As encoded in the germline V gene, CDR1 is MDHEN while CDR2 is SYDVKM. From its cysteine to its phenylalanine, the CDR3 spans 15 amino acids. The CDR3 DNA has 45 bases and is translated from base 1. This clonotype occurred a few times. The target of this receptor is not known. No per-base quality is available; no much larger clone lies one base away.

The V and J segments used are TRBV28 and TRBJ2-5, with 7 junctional bases fitting TRBD2. This clonotype originated in a human donor with advanced metastatic prostate, ovarian, gallbladder or colorectal cancer (not recorded which). This table probably holds off-target reads from a library built for another chain. In nucleotides, the sequence is TGTGCCAGCAGCTACCCCGGGACTACCCAAGAGACCCAGTACTTC. This encodes CASSYPGTTQETQYF.